A single sample is the source of the 15 T cell receptor beta chains below, sequenced in a study of OX40 agonist ivuxolimab in advanced cancers. Clones were sequenced by immunoSEQ multiplex PCR, and TCRdb holds only the in-frame ones, with some missing. The repertoire consists of around 110,000 clones, with approximately 92% occurring once and the leading ten covering 0.15% to 0.17%. The sample in question was CD4+ or CD8+ T cells sorted from blood, obtained in a trial of the OX40 agonist ivuxolimab. Receptors were obtained from an adult with an advanced solid tumor such as melanoma, head and neck, liver or kidney cancer.

This clone appeared once. V is TRBV18 and J is TRBJ2-1; TRBD2 agrees at 9 bases. Losses at the gene ends were 3 bases for V and 0 bases for J; bases not matched to a gene: 6. Germline CDR1 is KGHSH and CDR2 is LQKENI. This CDR3 is built from 17 residues. The CDR3 here is CASSPLSSGGSYNEQFF. As DNA, the CDR3 is TGTGCCAGCTCACCCCTAAGTAGCGGGGGCTCCTACAATGAGCAGTTCTTC.

The rearrangement joins TRBV25-1 to TRBJ1-1; TRBD1 aligns across 7 bases. Germline V gene data show CDR1 as MGHDK and CDR2 as SYGVNS. Losses at the gene ends were 6 bases for V and 0 bases for J; bases not matched to a gene: 7. This CDR3 is 15 amino acids long. DNA for the CDR3: TGTGCCAGCAGAAGATCAGGGGGGCTGAACACTGAAGCTTTCTTT. It is translated as CASRRSGGLNTEAFF.

The gene calls are TRBV28 and TRBJ2-3; 10 bases agree with TRBD2. CDR1 and CDR2 (germline): MDHEN, SYDVKM. Trimming removed 4 bases from V and 1 base from J; junction bases left unmatched: 8. The CDR3 covers 17 residues. The CDR3 DNA follows: TGTGCCAGCAGTTCGCCGTTCGGACTAGCGGGCACAGATACGCAGTATTTT. It yields the protein CASSSPFGLAGTDTQYF. Full variable domain (remainder filled in from reference TRBV28 and TRBJ2-3): DVKVTQSSRYLVKRTGEKVFLECVQDMDHENMFWYRQDPGLGLRLIYFSYDVKMKEKGDIPEGYSVSREKKERFSLILESASTNQTSMYLCASSSPFGLAGTDTQYFGPGTRLTVL.

This chain links TRBV18 with TRBJ1-2; TRBD1 matches at 7 bases. CDR1 is KGHSH, CDR2 LQKENI, per germline. The trim removed 3 bases at V and 2 bases at J, leaving 6 bases unmatched. There are 15 residues in the CDR3. This CDR3 is CASSPDEGANYGYTF. Here the CDR3 DNA reads TGTGCCAGCTCACCGGACGAGGGGGCGAACTATGGCTACACCTTC.

The chain couples TRBV5-1 to TRBJ2-1, with 7 positions matching TRBD1. The CDR3 is 14 residues long. The V and J ends lost 2 bases and 6 bases, in that order; junction bases with no gene match: 5. Germline V gives CDR1 SGHRS, CDR2 YFSETQ. The CDR3 nucleotides are TGCGCCAGCAGCTTAGGGACAGCTTCCAATGAGCAGTTCTTC. Its protein is CASSLGTASNEQFF. The variable domain in full, completed from reference TRBV5-1 and TRBJ2-1, reads KAGVTQTPRYLIKTRGQQVTLSCSPISGHRSVSWYQQTPGQGLQFLFEYFSETQRNKGNFPGRFSGRQFSNSRSEMNVSTLELGDSALYLCASSLGTASNEQFFGPGTRLTVL.

The chain employs TRBV12-5 and TRBJ1-1, with D hard to call. Per germline, CDR1 LGHNT and CDR2 FRNRAP. The CDR3 covers 14 residues. Trimming took 6 bases from V and 0 from J, leaving 11 bases between them. As DNA, the CDR3 is TGTGCTAGTGGCCCCGACACGGTGAACACTGAAGCTTTCTTT. Protein sequence: CASGPDTVNTEAFF.

The chain has TRBV5-1 and TRBJ2-1; the match to TRBD2 covers 13 bases. The germline gives CDR1 SGHRS, CDR2 YFSETQ. V gave up 3 bases and J gave up 9 bases; unmatched junction bases: 6. This CDR3 has 15 residues. Here the CDR3 DNA reads TGCGCCAGCAGCTCGGACGGACTAGCGGGGGCTGAGCAGTTCTTC. Protein sequence: CASSSDGLAGAEQFF.

The CDR3 sequence: CASSPLDSYNEKLFF. The CDR3 nucleotides are TGTGCCAGCTCACCACTGGACAGTTATAATGAAAAACTGTTTTTT. The rearrangement joins TRBV18 to TRBJ1-4, with D possibly TRBD1 on 6 matching bases. Trimming cost V 1 base and J 4 bases, with 10 bases left between them. Germline V gene sequence: CDR1 KGHSH, CDR2 LQKENI. The CDR3 totals 15 residues.

The chain combines TRBV20-1 with TRBJ1-1, with D unclear. In germline, CDR1 is DFQATT, CDR2 SNEGSKA (reference sequence). V lost 3 bases to trimming and J lost 1 base, with 3 bases between them. The CDR3 covers 11 residues. The CDR3 region is CSARANTEAFF. DNA for the CDR3: TGCAGTGCTAGGGCGAACACTGAAGCTTTCTTT.

The V and J genes are TRBV15 and TRBJ2-7; 7 nucleotides agree with TRBD1. The CDR3 length is 14 residues. Trimming removed 4 bases from V and 5 bases from J; junction bases left unmatched: 8. Germline CDR1 is LNHNV and CDR2 is YYDKDF (reference sequence). CDR3 in amino acids: CATSMGQSHHEQYF. CDR3 coding DNA: TGTGCCACCAGCATGGGACAGAGTCACCACGAGCAGTACTTC. The whole variable domain, filled in from reference TRBV15 and TRBJ2-7, reads DAMVIQNPRYQVTQFGKPVTLSCSQTLNHNVMYWYQQKSSQAPKLLFHYYDKDFNNEADTPDNFQSRRPNTSFCFLDIRSPGLGDTAMYLCATSMGQSHHEQYFGPGTRLTVT.

For this clone: An end of the junction does not agree with germline; a read error may underlie this. The J gene is TRBJ2-3, the V gene TRBV12-5; 14 nucleotides line up with TRBD2. Germline CDR1 LGHNT, CDR2 FRNRAP. This CDR3 has 16 amino acids. CDR3 DNA: TGTGCTAGTGGCTTGGGACTAGCGGGGGGCACAGATACGCAGTATTTT. It yields the protein CASGLGLAGGTDTQYF.

The gene calls are TRBV7-7 and TRBJ2-5, with TRBD1 matching over 7 bases. The V gene's germline CDR1 is SSHAT and CDR2 FNYEAQ (reference sequence). This CDR3 is built from 14 residues. Trimming at V came to 5 bases and at J to 2 bases, leaving 5 bases not matched to a gene. DNA for the CDR3: TGTGCCAGCAGCAGGGGACAGTTACAAGAGACCCAGTACTTC. This encodes CASSRGQLQETQYF.

This chain links TRBV5-5 with TRBJ1-4; no clear D gene. Germline CDR1 reads SGHKS; CDR2 reads YYEKEE (reference sequence). The CDR3 has 15 amino acids. V was pared by 6 bases and J by 4 bases, with 16 bases between. Here the CDR3 reads CASNKVGGLNEKLFF. In nucleotides, the CDR3 is TGTGCCAGCAACAAAGTCGGCGGACTTAATGAAAAACTGTTTTTT.

The count of this clone is one. The chain couples TRBV16 to TRBJ2-7; 8 nucleotides line up with TRBD1. The CDR3 runs to 14 residues. Germline CDR1 and CDR2: KGHSY and FQNENV. Losses at the gene ends were 4 bases for V and 3 bases for J; bases not matched to a gene: 5. CDR3 sequence reads: CASSRQGINYEQYF. The CDR3 coding sequence is TGTGCCAGCAGCCGACAGGGGATCAACTACGAGCAGTACTTC.

The V gene is TRBV7-9, the J gene TRBJ1-4; 7 nucleotides agree with TRBD1. Germline V gene data show CDR1 as SEHNR and CDR2 as FQNEAQ (reference sequence). V lost 0 bases and J lost 4; bases outside the gene matches: 5. The length of the CDR3 is 16 residues. The CDR3 sequence is CASSLAGGQLNEKLFF. CDR3 in DNA: TGTGCCAGCAGCTTAGCGGGGGGACAGCTTAATGAAAAACTGTTTTTT.